The rows below give T cell receptor beta chains drawn from one sample of a study of a mutant IDH1 vaccine in newly diagnosed glioma. Profiling relied on immunoSEQ multiplex PCR, and the TCRdb table lists in-frame clones only, not all of them. The sample has about 60,000 clones; roughly 79% are singletons. These receptors are not linked to any known antigen. The sample consisted of PBMCs, taken from a glioma patient whose treatment included an IDH1 peptide vaccine. These receptors came from a man in his forties or fifties with glioma. CDR3s include the opening cysteine and the closing phenylalanine or tryptophan. The order of the fields is V gene, J gene, clone size, D gene, CDR3 protein, CDR3 DNA. The D gene is left open where the match is weak. Not all rows give a size; the values are once, few, many and, for expanded clones, a class.

TRBV7-8	TRBJ1-2	NA	NA	CASSLAWRQRLNYGYTF	TGTGCCAGCAGCTTAGCCTGGCGACAGCGCCTAAACTATGGCTACACCTTC
TRBV5-5	TRBJ1-6	few	NA	CASSLDPGKTLHF	TGTGCCAGCAGCTTGGATCCGGGAAAGACCCTCCACTTT
TRBV30	TRBJ2-7	NA	NA	CAWSEDSYEQYF	TGTGCCTGGAGTGAGGACAGCTACGAGCAGTACTTC
TRBV27	TRBJ1-2	NA	TRBD1	CASRGAGGDYGYTF	TGTGCCAGCAGGGGGGCAGGGGGGGACTATGGCTACACCTTC
TRBV15	TRBJ1-1	few	NA	CATSEEPVNTEAFF	TGTGCCACCAGCGAAGAACCCGTGAACACTGAAGCTTTCTTT
TRBV30	TRBJ2-7	NA	TRBD2	CAWSVSGGVLEQYF	TGTGCCTGGAGTGTGAGCGGGGGAGTTCTCGAGCAGTACTTC
TRBV4-3	TRBJ1-1	NA	NA	CASSQDWEGFVTEAFF	TGCGCCAGCAGCCAAGATTGGGAGGGATTCGTGACTGAAGCTTTCTTT
TRBV19	TRBJ2-7	NA	TRBD2	CASSLGLAGRYYEQYF	TGTGCCAGTAGTTTGGGACTAGCGGGGCGGTACTACGAGCAGTACTTC
TRBV19	TRBJ1-4	NA	TRBD1	CASRIRQGANEKLFF	TGTGCCAGCCGAATCCGACAGGGCGCTAATGAAAAACTGTTTTTT
TRBV10-2	TRBJ2-3	few	TRBD2	CASSVSRGGTDTQYF	TGCGCCAGCAGTGTCTCGCGGGGGGGCACAGATACGCAGTATTTT
TRBV7-9	TRBJ2-3	NA	NA	CASSPRDTGTDTQYF	TGTGCCAGCAGCCCCCGGGACACCGGCACAGATACGCAGTATTTT
TRBV5-6	TRBJ1-2	NA	NA	CASRPWGIYGYTF	TGTGCCAGCAGGCCCTGGGGGATCTATGGCTACACCTTC
TRBV6-5	TRBJ2-3	NA	NA	CATSTGWDTQYF	TGTGCCACCTCTACCGGGTGGGATACGCAGTATTTT
TRBV7-2	TRBJ2-7	NA	NA	CASSLGWSEQYF	TGTGCCAGCAGCTTAGGTTGGTCCGAGCAGTACTTC
TRBV11-2	TRBJ1-5	NA	NA	CASSSHRGINQPQHF	TGTGCCAGCAGCTCCCATAGGGGGATCAATCAGCCCCAGCATTTT
TRBV5-6	TRBJ2-1	NA	NA	CASSPRLFSYNEQFF	TGTGCCAGCAGCCCAAGACTCTTCTCCTACAATGAGCAGTTCTTC
TRBV6-1	TRBJ2-2	NA	TRBD2	CASSGVGGTGELFF	TGTGCCAGCAGTGGCGTGGGGGGGACCGGGGAGCTGTTTTTT
TRBV6-5	TRBJ1-5	NA	NA	CASSYSGQSQPQHF	TGTGCCAGCAGTTACTCAGGGCAGTCCCAGCCCCAGCATTTT
TRBV19	TRBJ2-4	NA	TRBD2	CASSIRAGSKAKNIQYF	TGTGCCAGTAGTATAAGAGCGGGATCTAAAGCCAAAAACATTCAGTACTTC
TRBV6-4	TRBJ2-7	NA	NA	CASSVIGTGKLAETPYEQYF	TGTGCCAGCAGTGTGATTGGGACAGGGAAACTAGCGGAGACCCCCTACGAGCAGTACTTC
TRBV18	TRBJ2-7	NA	NA	CASSPQVNGFEQYF	TGTGCCAGCTCACCACAGGTAAACGGCTTCGAGCAGTACTTC
TRBV2	TRBJ1-5	once	NA	CASSELGRGAQPQHF	TGTGCCAGCAGTGAATTGGGCAGGGGAGCCCAGCCCCAGCATTTT
TRBV27	TRBJ1-2	NA	TRBD1	CASRRDRVGGYTF	TGTGCCAGCAGAAGGGACAGGGTAGGGGGCTACACCTTC
TRBV30	TRBJ1-2	NA	NA	CAWSPAHPGFYGYTF	TGTGCCTGGAGCCCCGCCCACCCAGGGTTCTATGGCTACACCTTC
TRBV15	TRBJ2-1	NA	NA	CATSRDTVGGQFF	TGTGCCACCAGCAGAGATACTGTGGGGGGGCAGTTCTTC
TRBV28	TRBJ1-1	NA	NA	CASSRPREGRENTEAFF	TGTGCCAGCAGTCGCCCCAGGGAGGGGCGGGAGAACACTGAAGCTTTCTTT
TRBV20-1	TRBJ2-3	few	NA	CSATTSNTQYF	TGCAGTGCTACCACTAGCAATACGCAGTATTTT
TRBV28	TRBJ1-2	NA	TRBD1	CASSFAGTGFNYGYTF	TGTGCCAGCAGTTTCGCCGGGACAGGATTTAACTATGGCTACACCTTC
TRBV4-3	TRBJ2-3	NA	NA	CASSQGSDTQYF	TGCGCCAGCAGCCAAGGGTCAGATACGCAGTATTTT
TRBV7-9	TRBJ1-4	few	NA	CASSRGGTTNEKLFF	TGTGCCAGCAGCCGTGGGGGTACAACTAATGAAAAACTGTTTTTT
TRBV11-2	TRBJ2-7	NA	NA	CASSLGLKTEVNYEQYF	TGTGCCAGCAGCTTAGGACTCAAGACAGAAGTCAACTACGAGCAGTACTTC
TRBV4-1	TRBJ2-6	once	TRBD1	CASSQPGQTGANVLTF	TGCGCCAGCAGCCAACCGGGACAGACTGGGGCCAACGTCCTGACTTTC
TRBV14	TRBJ2-7	NA	TRBD1	CASSPQGKGSYEQYF	TGTGCCAGCAGCCCACAGGGGAAAGGGTCCTACGAGCAGTACTTC
TRBV11-3	TRBJ2-2	NA	NA	CASSSLAAGELFF	TGTGCCAGCAGCTCGTTAGCGGCCGGGGAGCTGTTTTTT
TRBV4-2	TRBJ2-3	NA	TRBD1	CASRDRGVSTDTQYF	TGTGCCTCGCGGGACAGGGGCGTTAGCACAGATACGCAGTATTTT
TRBV7-9	TRBJ2-7	NA	NA	CASSPNWGTTYEQYF	TGTGCCAGCAGCCCAAATTGGGGGACCACCTACGAGCAGTACTTC
TRBV27	TRBJ1-2	few	NA	CASSLSGEGGYTF	TGTGCCAGCAGTTTATCGGGCGAGGGGGGCTACACCTTC
TRBV10-3	TRBJ2-7	NA	NA	CAISDTGQSNEQYF	TGTGCCATCAGCGACACCGGACAGTCGAACGAGCAGTACTTC
TRBV7-6	TRBJ2-7	NA	TRBD2	CASSLGAGGALYEQYF	TGTGCCAGCAGCTTAGGGGCCGGGGGGGCCCTTTACGAGCAGTACTTC
TRBV25-1	TRBJ2-3	few	TRBD2	CASSTTSGATDTQYF	TGTGCCAGCAGTACTACGAGCGGGGCCACAGATACGCAGTATTTT
TRBV5-4	TRBJ2-1	NA	NA	CASSPLAGEQFF	TGTGCCAGCAGCCCATTAGCCGGTGAGCAGTTCTTC
TRBV15	TRBJ1-2	NA	NA	CATSRDGGSYYGYTF	TGTGCCACCAGCAGAGACGGCGGCTCCTACTATGGCTACACCTTC